This record concerns one T cell receptor beta chain sequence. As yet, its antigen is unknown. This sample was taken from a study of OX40 agonist ivuxolimab in advanced cancers. Overall study: Dose-escalation patients had hepatocellular carcinoma, melanoma, renal cell or head and neck cancer. Three patients, one with hepatocellular carcinoma and two with cutaneous melanoma, achieved partial responses.

Notes on the study in general: Fewer expanded clones were found on average in CD4+ than in CD8+ T cells.

Clones were sequenced by immunoSEQ multiplex PCR, and TCRdb holds only the in-frame ones, with some missing. The sample yields more than 85,000 clones, approximately 80% seen once. The clonotype was recovered from an adult with an advanced solid tumor such as melanoma, head and neck, liver or kidney cancer. The sequencing here drew on CD4+ or CD8+ T cells sorted from blood, taken in a trial of the OX40 agonist ivuxolimab.

As DNA, the CDR3 is TGTGCCATCGGAGGACTAGCGGGCTCTGGGGCCAACGTCCTGACTTTC. Amino acids: CAIGGLAGSGANVLTF. The chain uses TRBV10-3 and TRBJ2-6, with TRBD2 matching over 11 bases. Germline CDR1 reads ENHRY; CDR2 reads SYGVKD. Losses at the gene ends were 8 bases for V and 0 bases for J; bases not matched to a gene: 3. The CDR3 extends over 16 amino acids.